The T cell receptor (beta chain) described here comes from a study of cytomegalovirus exposure and HLA in healthy donors. Study-wide points: The dataset shows that most TCR sequences were rare, while some public TCRs occurred in many donors. Common viral pathogens were later found to be apparently linked to several of the most significant clusters. Testing in vitro showed a few CMV-associated chains specific for CMV antigens.

Trimming at V came to 4 bases and at J to 0 bases, leaving 7 bases not matched to a gene. The CDR3 is 16 residues long. Germline V gene data show CDR1 as SGHRS and CDR2 as YFSETQ. With regard to this clone: As yet, its antigen is unknown.

The PCR employed 60 Vbeta primers together with 13 Jbeta primers. Measured with immunoSEQ multiplex PCR; TCRdb has only the in-frame clones, and not every one. The data hold 180,000 or so clones, with about 81% observed a single time. The sample consisted of PBMCs. The source of this sequence is a man aged 35-49 years in good health and CMV-seronegative. V gene TRBV5-1 combines with J gene TRBJ2-3; 8 bases are a match to TRBD2. CDR3 sequence reads: CASSERRGGSTDTQYF. CDR3 DNA: TGCGCCAGCAGCGAACGTCGGGGGGGCAGCACAGATACGCAGTATTTT.